This T cell receptor beta chain was captured in a study of blood T cells in healthy people across ages. Broader study findings: There were more naive CD4+ cells and higher diversity in long-lived donors than in aged donors.

Notes on this clonotype: Its matching antigen is unknown. A read error may be the cause here, since a much bigger clone is one base away.

A J-beta primer mix and a sample-barcoded 5' primer were used in a second PCR of about 7 to 12 cycles. A template-switch adaptor containing 12 random nucleotides labeled each cDNA molecule. TCRdb fed the 5' RACE reads into MiXCR, producing one record per CDR3 protein. The repertoire holds about 1.5 million distinct CDR3 sequences, with roughly 40% as singletons. Looked up from germline, CDR1 is MGHRA and CDR2 is YSYEKL. CDR3 length: 14 amino acids. The V and J ends lost 3 bases and 4 bases respectively, with 11 bases between them. The rearrangement joins TRBV4-1 to TRBJ2-3, with D perhaps TRBD1 (5 bases). This sequence originates from a woman under 30 in good health. The sequenced material came from blood. CDR3 in amino acids: CASSHFWGPDTQYF. In nucleotides, the CDR3 is TGCGCCAGCAGCCATTTCTGGGGCCCAGATACGCAGTATTTT.